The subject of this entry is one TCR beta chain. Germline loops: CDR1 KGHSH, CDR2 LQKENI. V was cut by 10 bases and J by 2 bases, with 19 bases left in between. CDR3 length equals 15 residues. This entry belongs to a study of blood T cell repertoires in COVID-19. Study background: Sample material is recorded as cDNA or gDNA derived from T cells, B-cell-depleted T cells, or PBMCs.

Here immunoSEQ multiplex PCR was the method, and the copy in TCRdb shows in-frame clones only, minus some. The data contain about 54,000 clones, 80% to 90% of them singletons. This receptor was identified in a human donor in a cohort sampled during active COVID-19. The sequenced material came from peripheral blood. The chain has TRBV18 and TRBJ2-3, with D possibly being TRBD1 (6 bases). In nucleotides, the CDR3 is TGTGCCACCTACCAGGGGTCATCCGTCACAGATACGCAGTATTTT. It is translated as CATYQGSSVTDTQYF.